The 4 T cell receptor beta chains presented below share a single source sample, sequenced in a study of cytomegalovirus exposure and HLA in healthy donors. The PCR made use of 60 Vbeta and 13 Jbeta primers. Clones were sequenced by immunoSEQ multiplex PCR, and TCRdb holds only the in-frame ones, with some missing. The table has around 130,000 clones, 82% seen once. The sample comprised PBMCs. These receptors came from a boy younger than 18 in good health and CMV-seronegative.

This chain links TRBV5-1 with TRBJ2-1, with a weak D call TRBD2 (5 bases). CDR3 length equals 15 residues. V dropped 2 bases and J dropped 3 bases, with 12 bases sitting between them. CDR1 is SGHRS and CDR2 is YFSETQ in the germline V gene. As DNA, the CDR3 is TGCGCCAGCAGCTTAAATCAACGGGGCTACAATGAGCAGTTCTTC. This translates into CASSLNQRGYNEQFF.

The chain employs TRBV5-1 and TRBJ2-7; 8 nucleotides agree with TRBD1. Germline CDR1 and CDR2: SGHRS and YFSETQ. V lost 4 bases and J lost 6; bases outside the gene matches: 12. This CDR3 spans 15 amino acids. The CDR3 region has the DNA TGCGCCAGCAGCCCGGACAGGGAGTCTCTACGCGAGCAGTACTTC. Protein: CASSPDRESLREQYF.

This chain connects TRBV29-1 to TRBJ2-2; perhaps TRBD2 as D (6 bases). Trimming took 4 bases from V and 1 from J, leaving 13 bases between them. This CDR3 is 15 amino acids long. Looked up from germline, CDR1 is SQVTM and CDR2 is ANQGSEA. The CDR3 bases are TGCAGCGTTGGATATGGGGGACTGAACACCGGGGAGCTGTTTTTT. Translation gives CSVGYGGLNTGELFF.

The chain links TRBV21-1 to TRBJ2-1; the D call in the table, TRBD1, was not verified against the DNA. TRBV21-1 corresponds to a pseudogene. The CDR3 spans 16 residues. The CDR3: CASSRVGTGYYNEQFF. In DNA, the CDR3 is TGTGCCAGCAGCAGGGTCGGGACAGGGTATTACAATGAGCAGTTCTTC.